The clone carrying this TCR beta chain turned up a few times. The antigen remains unidentified. The record originates from a study of vaccination and CD4 T cells after COVID-19. Study as a whole: Comprising six males and four females, the convalescent participants counted two Hispanic individuals among them. Convalescent patients gave post-COVID blood a median about 91 days post-diagnosis, range 35 to 161. Overlapping peptides of the spike proteins of SARS-CoV-2, HCoV-NL63, HCoV-OC43 and HCoV-229E were used for cell stimulation.

Stated treatment: roughly 10-day PBMC culture with coronavirus spike peptide pools or control peptides (ViraFEST assay). One should note that the unexposed donor's CD4+ T cells were collected before the COVID-19 pandemic (2011-2018). Sequenced with the Oncomine TCR Beta short-read assay was DNA taken from cultured CD4+ T cells. Cultured CD4+ T cells yielded the extracted genomic DNA. A single record per CDR3 protein comes from TCRdb applying MiXCR to the PCR reads. The sample shows some 10,000 distinct CDR3 sequences, roughly a third of them seen only once. Trimming pared 3 bases from V and 9 bases from J, leaving 18 bases between. The germline CDR1 and CDR2 sequences are KGHDR and SFDVKD. The CDR3 has 15 residues.

Sequencing was performed on CD4+ T cells from blood, cultured in vitro. The source of this sequence is a human donor in good health. V usage is TRBV24-1 and J usage is TRBJ2-3; TRBD1 might be the D (5 bases). CDR3 nucleotide sequence: TGTGCCACCAGTGATCCCAGGACACCACCCGACACGCAGTATTTT. Translating gives CATSDPRTPPDTQYF.